This TCR beta chain was identified during a study of blood T cell repertoires in COVID-19 (dated by TCRdb to the early 2020s). Background for the entire study: The collaborator samples originated in the United States, Italy and Spain and spanned the acute and convalescent phases of COVID-19. The prospective study material was composed of cDNA or gDNA derived from T cells, B-cell-depleted T cells, or PBMCs. Deeply sampled blood TCRbeta repertoires from subjects exposed to, actively infected with, or recovered from COVID-19 were included in the dataset. The repertoires were made available in a free public database intended to serve as a resource for research on the immune response to SARS-CoV-2. The samples were drawn from the first 160 participants of the ongoing ImmuneRACE study and from some 1,300 subjects provided by 6 global collaborators. Nearly every sample came with metadata listing a de-identified subject ID, COVID-19 status, age in years and sex. Where available, HLA class I and class II types were obtained from metadata supplied by the sample provider rather than from assay-based typing.

V sheds 6 bases and J sheds 0 bases, leaving 15 bases between their ends. Spanning cysteine to phenylalanine, the CDR3 consists of 16 amino acids. Of all the DNA, just the CDR3 is kept, 48 bases in frame from base 1. CDR1 and CDR2, per the germline V gene, are MNHEY and SVGEGT. Only one count was recorded for this clone. Its antigen remains unidentified. No much larger clone exists at a distance of one base, and base qualities are not known. Samples from volunteer blood donors who had recovered from COVID-19 were contributed by a second Seattle source. The collaborating institutions used their own protocols to collect whole blood in K2EDTA tubes. For TCRbeta analysis, collaborators shipped samples as frozen whole blood, isolated PBMCs, or DNA extracted from either of those sample types. Beyond this particular receptor, the publication reports: The quantity of clinical and demographic metadata differed by source and by participant and was supplied without curation.

TCRbeta CDR3 regions were amplified from genomic DNA using the immunoSEQ Assay, a bias-controlled multiplex PCR. For the original study's pipeline: The number of nucleated cells in each sample was estimated by amplification of reference gene primers within the assay. To quantify the absolute abundance of each unique TCRbeta CDR3 rearrangement, sequence reads were collapsed and filtered. For each sample, productive Simpson clonality was calculated as the square root of Simpson's diversity index across productive rearrangements. Not all clones reach the TCRdb copy of this immuneACCESS table, which keeps in-frame sequences only. Checked studies attribute under half of the gap to unresolved V genes and leave the rest unexplained. Clone size and V and J calls were adopted from that table, with D and trimming inferred from the DNA. The sample table lists nearly 200,000 clones, nearly 90% of them with a count of one. The top ten clonotypes cover roughly 6% of the sample.

The TCR sequence derives from a woman aged 40 to 50 who had recovered from COVID-19. Sequenced material: peripheral blood. The rearrangement joined TRBV6-2 or TRBV6-3 to TRBJ2-1, with TRBD2 as a weak D call on 5 bases. The CDR3 amino acid sequence is: CASSPYGGSSYNEQFF. Here is the DNA: TGTGCCAGCAGCCCCTATGGAGGTAGCTCCTACAATGAGCAGTTCTTC.